These 22 T cell receptor beta chains originate from one sample sequenced in a study of human T cells and chemical hapten exposure (dated by TCRdb to 2020 to 2022). The sample's time point, from its label and the paper: patch test 1, 2 weeks after DPC sensitization. This sample's treatment or condition label indicates: therapeutic diphenylcyclopropenone sensitization with weekly scalp DPC. Libraries came from RACE. Sequencer: NextSeq 500. In TCRdb, the public reads were trimmed at Q25 with fastp and aligned with MiXCR, with productive beta chains retained. Each entry merges the rows of one CDR3 protein and shows their most common DNA and genes. Here the sample has approximately 80,000 distinct CDR3 sequences; about 11% occur a single time. About 4.2% of the sample belongs to the ten largest clones. The sequencing used whole blood, collected in connection with sensitization to the hapten diphenylcyclopropenone (DPC). These receptors originate from a woman in her forties or fifties with alopecia areata. Some clones in this sample may be carry-over from other donors' samples.

The rearrangement uses TRBV10-3 and TRBJ2-1; 11 bases fit TRBD2. The CDR3 is made up of 15 amino acids. Germline V CDR1 and CDR2: ENHRY, SYGVKD. Losses at the gene ends were 5 bases for V and 2 bases for J; bases not matched to a gene: 2. CDR3 DNA: TGTGCCATCAGTACGACTAGCGGGGCCTACAATGAGCAGTTCTTC. This translates into CAISTTSGAYNEQFF.

This clonotype was recorded only once. V gene TRBV28 combines with J gene TRBJ1-1, with D hard to call. In germline, CDR1 is MDHEN, CDR2 SYDVKM. This CDR3 is built from 13 residues. Trimming took off 6 bases at V and 1 base at J, with 9 bases between the two ends. This CDR3 is CASRSGGNTEAFF. For the CDR3, the DNA is TGTGCCAGCAGGTCAGGAGGGAACACTGAAGCTTTCTTT.

This clonotype was detected many times. The gene calls are TRBV6-4 and TRBJ2-3, with a possible D match to TRBD2 (5 bases). V dropped 8 bases and J dropped 5 bases, with 8 bases sitting between them. Looked up from germline, CDR1 is MRHNA and CDR2 is SNTAGT. This CDR3 region has 11 residues. In nucleotides, the CDR3 is TGTGCCAGCCGAGGAGGAGATACGCAGTATTTT. Residues: CASRGGDTQYF.

V usage is TRBV21-1 and J usage is TRBJ1-2. TRBV21-1 corresponds to a pseudogene. This CDR3 comprises 9 residues. Written as DNA, the CDR3 is TGTGCCAGCAGCAAAATTCACACCTTC. It yields the protein CASSKIHTF.

This sequence joins TRBV10-3 and TRBJ1-1; no clear D. The CDR3 covers 13 residues. Trimming removed 4 bases from V and 1 base from J, with 7 bases in between. Germline V gene lookup returns CDR1 ENHRY and CDR2 SYGVKD. CDR3 sequence (DNA): TGTGCCATCAGTGTCATGGAGAACACTGAAGCTTTCTTT. Amino acid sequence: CAISVMENTEAFF.

The chain couples TRBV29-1 to TRBJ1-1, with 7 bases lining up with TRBD1. The V gene end was trimmed by 4 bases and the J gene end by 8 bases; junction bases not matched to a gene: 10. Looked up from germline, CDR1 is SQVTM and CDR2 is ANQGSEA. This CDR3 is 13 amino acids long. This CDR3 reads CSVGGGGSAEAFF. In DNA form, the CDR3 reads TGCAGCGTTGGAGGGGGCGGCAGCGCAGAAGCTTTCTTT.

There are a few counts of this clonotype. The chain employs TRBV11-2 and TRBJ2-7, with D perhaps given as TRBD1 or TRBD2 (6 bases each). Deletions cut 3 bases from V and 5 bases from J, with 14 bases between. The CDR3 consists of 14 residues. The germline CDR1 and CDR2 sequences are SGHAT and FQNNGV. In nucleotides, the CDR3 is TGTGCCAGCAGCTTTCAGGGGCGACTAGACGAGCAGTACTTC. It codes for CASSFQGRLDEQYF.

The chain carries TRBV19 and TRBJ1-5, with 8 bases aligning to TRBD1. V trimming: 6 bases; J trimming: 6 bases; junction bases outside the gene matches: 10. The CDR3 is 15 residues long. CDR1 and CDR2 (germline): LNHDA, SQIVND (reference sequence). CDR3: CASSDRGMEGQPQHF. CDR3 sequence (DNA): TGTGCCAGTAGCGACAGGGGCATGGAGGGTCAGCCCCAGCATTTT.

This clonotype was seen many times. The genes are TRBV28 and TRBJ2-1, with 7 bases lining up with TRBD2. Trimming cost V 7 bases and J 4 bases; bases outside gene matches: 10. The CDR3 totals 15 residues. Germline V lookup: CDR1 MDHEN, CDR2 SYDVKM. The CDR3 bases are TGTGCCAGCACCCCCGGTGGCGGGGGATACAATGAGCAGTTCTTC. It codes for CASTPGGGGYNEQFF.

This chain joins TRBV5-5 and TRBJ2-3; no clear D. From germline, CDR1 is SGHKS and CDR2 YYEKEE (reference sequence). Trimming took off 0 bases at V and 0 bases at J, with 5 bases between the two ends. This CDR3 region has 14 residues. CDR3 loop: CASSLDQSTDTQYF. DNA of the CDR3: TGTGCCAGCAGCTTGGATCAGAGCACAGATACGCAGTATTTT.

The table lists this clonotype with many counts. V gene TRBV29-1 combines with J gene TRBJ2-1, with D possibly matching TRBD2 (6 bases). This CDR3 region has 13 residues. CDR1 SQVTM and CDR2 ANQGSEA come from the germline V gene. V gave up 6 bases and J gave up 9 bases, with 18 bases separating them. CDR3 protein: CSVPMGGKVEQFF. The CDR3 nucleotides read TGCAGCGTGCCCATGGGGGGTAAAGTTGAGCAGTTCTTC.

The V and J genes are TRBV6-2 or TRBV6-3 and TRBJ2-7; 8 nucleotides align to TRBD2. Per the germline V gene, CDR1 is MNHEY and CDR2 is SVGEGT. This CDR3 has 14 residues. V gave up 5 bases and J gave up 5 bases; unmatched junction bases: 8. The CDR3 sequence: CASSQLAARDEQYF. The CDR3 DNA is TGTGCCAGCAGTCAACTAGCGGCCAGAGACGAGCAGTACTTC.

This clonotype was seen at least ten times. This sequence joins TRBV5-1 and TRBJ1-2; TRBD1 matches at 7 bases. V dropped 4 bases and J dropped 2; count of bases not matched to a gene: 8. Germline CDR1 and CDR2: SGHRS and YFSETQ. The CDR3 sequence is 15 residues long. The CDR3 DNA reads as TGCGCCAGCAGCCAGCACCCGACAGGGAACTATGGCTACACCTTC. Its protein product is CASSQHPTGNYGYTF.

V and J are TRBV29-1 and TRBJ2-3; TRBD1 or TRBD2 may be the D gene (7 bases each). Trimming shortened V by 4 bases and J by 1 base, and 18 bases separated the two germline ends. The germline CDR1 and CDR2 sequences are SQVTM and ANQGSEA. The CDR3 runs 16 residues. For the CDR3, the DNA is TGCAGCGTTGGTCGGGGAGGGACAGTCCGCACAGATACGCAGTATTTT. Protein: CSVGRGGTVRTDTQYF.

This clonotype came up a few times. The rearrangement uses TRBV7-9 and TRBJ2-4; D gene unclear. The CDR3 extends over 12 amino acids. Trimming took off 7 bases at V and 2 bases at J, with 6 bases between the two ends. CDR1 and CDR2 from the germline V gene are SEHNR and FQNEAQ (reference sequence). As DNA, the CDR3 is TGTGCCAGCATAGACACCAAAAACATTCAGTACTTC. Residues: CASIDTKNIQYF.

This clonotype has a handful of counts. V is TRBV11-2 and J is TRBJ1-1, with D uncertain. The germline V gene encodes CDR1 SGHAT and CDR2 FQNNGV. The CDR3 has 15 amino acids. The V gene lost 0 bases and the J gene lost 1 base, with 9 bases spanning the gap. This CDR3 reads CASSLELKGNTEAFF. The CDR3, as DNA: TGTGCCAGCAGCTTAGAATTAAAGGGGAACACTGAAGCTTTCTTT.

This rearrangement joins TRBV9 to TRBJ1-5; the D gene is possibly TRBD1 (5 bases). Between the trimmed V and J ends, which lost 4 bases and 2 bases, there was a span of 13 bases. The CDR3 loop spans 15 amino acids. From germline, CDR1 is SGDLS and CDR2 YYNGEE. The CDR3 DNA is TGTGCCAGCAGCCCTAGGGACGGCGGCAATCAGCCCCAGCATTTT. It is translated as CASSPRDGGNQPQHF.

This clonotype has a count of ten or more. V is TRBV6-2 or TRBV6-3 and J is TRBJ2-3, with 8 nucleotides matching TRBD2. The CDR3 loop spans 15 amino acids. Germline CDR1 is MNHEY and CDR2 is SVGEGT. J was trimmed by 5 bases and V by 2 bases; bases with no gene match: 6. Here the CDR3 DNA reads TGTGCCAGCAGTTACGGGACTAGATTTGGAGATACGCAGTATTTT. Translated, it gives CASSYGTRFGDTQYF.

The table lists this clonotype with a few counts. This chain joins TRBV5-4 and TRBJ2-1; D ambiguous. V was shortened by 4 bases and J by 9 bases, with 8 bases between the two germline ends. The CDR3 totals 11 residues. The germline V gene has CDR1 SGHNT and CDR2 YYREEE (reference sequence). This CDR3 is CASSLRVEQFF. CDR3 nucleotide sequence: TGTGCCAGCAGCCTAAGAGTTGAGCAGTTCTTC. Full variable domain (outside the CDR3, taken from reference TRBV5-4 and TRBJ2-1): ETGVTQSPTHLIKTRGQQVTLRCSSQSGHNTVSWYQQALGQGPQFIFQYYREEENGRGNFPPRFSGLQFPNYSSELNVNALELDDSALYLCASSLRVEQFFGPGTRLTVL.

This clonotype was seen a handful of times. This chain uses TRBV27 with TRBJ2-2, with a tentative D call TRBD2 (6 bases). Trimming took 8 bases from V and 5 from J, leaving 15 bases between them. This CDR3 comprises 14 residues. Germline-derived CDR1 and CDR2 are MNHEY and SMNVEV (reference sequence). The CDR3 DNA is TGTGCCAGCCGCTACCTAGCGAGTACCGGGGAGCTGTTTTTT. It encodes CASRYLASTGELFF.

This clonotype occurred a few times. The J gene is TRBJ2-1, the V gene TRBV7-9, with no clear D. The germline V gene has CDR1 SEHNR and CDR2 FQNEAQ (reference sequence). V lost 5 bases and J 8 bases, leaving 19 bases between the germline ends. The CDR3 extends over 15 amino acids. CDR3: CASSLPLVSTDEQFF. In nucleotides, the CDR3 is TGTGCCAGCAGCCTCCCCCTAGTGTCAACGGATGAGCAGTTCTTC.

This clonotype was recorded many times. The rearrangement uses TRBV3-1 and TRBJ2-1, with D unresolved. Per the germline V gene, CDR1 is LGHDT and CDR2 is YNNKEL (reference sequence). The CDR3 is 13 amino acids. Deletions cut 4 bases from V and 8 bases from J, with 12 bases between. The CDR3 coding sequence is TGTGCCAGCAGCCGCGGCAGTTGGGATGAGCAGTTCTTC. As protein: CASSRGSWDEQFF.